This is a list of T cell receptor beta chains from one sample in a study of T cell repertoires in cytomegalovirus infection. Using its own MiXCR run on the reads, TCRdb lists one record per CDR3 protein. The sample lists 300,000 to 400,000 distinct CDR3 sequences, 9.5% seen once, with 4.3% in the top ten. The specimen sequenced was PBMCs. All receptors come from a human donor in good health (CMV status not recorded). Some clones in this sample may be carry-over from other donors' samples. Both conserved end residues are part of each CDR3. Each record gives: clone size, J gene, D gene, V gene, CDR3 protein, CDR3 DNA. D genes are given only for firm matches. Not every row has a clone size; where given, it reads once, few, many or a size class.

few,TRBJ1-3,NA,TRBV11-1,CASSLLGNTIYF,TGTGCCAGCAGCTTACTGGGAAACACCATATATTTT
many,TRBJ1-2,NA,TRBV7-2,CASSTRDGYTF,TGTGCCAGCAGCACAAGAGATGGCTACACCTTC
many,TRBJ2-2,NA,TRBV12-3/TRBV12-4,CASSFTGSRTGELFF,TGTGCCAGCAGCTTCACAGGGAGTAGAACCGGGGAGCTGTTTTTT
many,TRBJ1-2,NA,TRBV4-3,CASSQDAQGRTPYGYTF,TGCGCCAGCAGCCAGGATGCACAGGGCCGCACCCCCTATGGCTACACCTTC
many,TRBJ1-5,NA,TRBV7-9,CASRRGDDSNQPQHF,TGTGCCAGCAGACGAGGGGATGATAGCAATCAGCCCCAGCATTTT
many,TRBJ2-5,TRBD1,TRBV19,CASSTSRGQETQYF,TGTGCCAGTAGTACTTCCAGGGGGCAAGAGACCCAGTACTTC
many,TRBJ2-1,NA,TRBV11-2,CASSLSWLARNEQFF,TGTGCCAGCAGCCTATCTTGGCTAGCGCGCAATGAGCAGTTCTTC
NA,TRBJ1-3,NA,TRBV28,CASSRNPGNTIYF,TGTGCCAGCAGTAGGAACCCTGGAAACACCATATATTTT
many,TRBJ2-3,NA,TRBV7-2,CASSLAHGTDTQYF,TGTGCCAGCAGCTTAGCCCATGGCACAGATACGCAGTATTTT
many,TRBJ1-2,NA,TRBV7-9,CASSGETYGYTF,TGTGCCAGCAGCGGAGAAACCTATGGCTACACCTTC
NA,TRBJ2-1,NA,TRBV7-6,CASSSPLGSYNEQFF,TGTGCCAGCAGCTCACCCTTGGGCTCCTACAATGAGCAGTTCTTC
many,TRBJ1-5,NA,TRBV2,CASSLDDISNQPQHF,TGTGCCAGCAGTCTTGATGACATTAGCAATCAGCCCCAGCATTTT
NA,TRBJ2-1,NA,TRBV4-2,CASSQRGGDNEQFF,TGTGCCAGCAGCCAAAGAGGCGGAGACAATGAGCAGTTCTTC
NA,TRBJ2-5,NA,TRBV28,CASSSPPRQETQYF,TGTGCCAGCAGCTCTCCGCCGAGGCAAGAGACCCAGTACTTC
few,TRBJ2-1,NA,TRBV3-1,CASSLSLRRSREGTYNEQFF,TGTGCCAGCAGCCTTTCCTTGAGGCGGTCGCGGGAAGGGACCTACAATGAGCAGTTCTTC
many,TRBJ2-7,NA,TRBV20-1,CSARDGPYEQYF,TGCAGTGCTAGAGATGGGCCCTACGAGCAGTACTTC
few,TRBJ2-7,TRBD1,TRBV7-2,CASSLIPGQGAYEQYF,TGTGCCAGCAGCTTAATTCCGGGACAGGGGGCTTACGAGCAGTACTTC
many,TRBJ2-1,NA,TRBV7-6,CASSSRRIYNEQFF,TGTGCCAGCAGCTCGCGGCGGATATACAATGAGCAGTTCTTC
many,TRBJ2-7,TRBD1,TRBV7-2,CASSRGQGAYEQYF,TGTGCCAGCAGCCGGGGACAGGGGGCCTACGAGCAGTACTTC
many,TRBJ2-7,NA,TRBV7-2,CASSFAEGRGYEQYF,TGTGCCAGCAGCTTCGCGGAGGGGAGGGGGTACGAGCAGTACTTC
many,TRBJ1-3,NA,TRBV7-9,CASSADGNTIYF,TGTGCCAGCAGCGCAGACGGAAACACCATATATTTT
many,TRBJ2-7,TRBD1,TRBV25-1,CASSGTGVPYEQYF,TGTGCCAGCAGCGGGACAGGGGTCCCCTACGAGCAGTACTTC
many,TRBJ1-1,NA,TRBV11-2,CASRRGGGTEAFF,TGTGCCAGCAGAAGGGGGGGTGGCACTGAAGCTTTCTTT
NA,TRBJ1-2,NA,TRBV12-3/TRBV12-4,CASSSKGSRSSYGYTF,TGTGCCAGCAGCTCGAAAGGGTCTCGGAGCTCCTATGGCTACACCTTC
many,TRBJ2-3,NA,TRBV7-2,CASSFFRSIDTQYF,TGTGCCAGCAGCTTCTTCCGTAGTATAGATACGCAGTATTTT
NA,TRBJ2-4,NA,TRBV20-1,CSARDRIADIQYF,TGCAGTGCTAGAGACCGGATTGCGGACATTCAGTACTTC
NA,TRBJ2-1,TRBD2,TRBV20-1,CSARSPSGGPHNEQFF,TGCAGTGCTAGGTCTCCTAGCGGGGGACCTCACAATGAGCAGTTCTTC
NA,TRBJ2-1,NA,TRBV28,CASSLVARDNEQFF,TGTGCCAGCAGTTTGGTGGCACGAGACAATGAGCAGTTCTTC
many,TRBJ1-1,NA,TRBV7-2,CASSRYGGGRWSDAFF,TGTGCCAGCAGCCGATACGGTGGGGGGCGCTGGTCGGATGCTTTCTTT
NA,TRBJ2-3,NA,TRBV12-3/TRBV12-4,CASSLTGALSTDTQYF,TGTGCCAGCAGTTTGACAGGAGCCCTTAGCACAGATACGCAGTATTTT
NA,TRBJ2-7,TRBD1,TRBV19,CASSIGTASYEQYF,TGTGCCAGTAGTATCGGGACAGCCTCCTACGAGCAGTACTTC
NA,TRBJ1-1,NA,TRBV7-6,CASSLRARGNTEAFF,TGTGCCAGCAGCTTAAGGGCACGGGGGAACACTGAAGCTTTCTTT
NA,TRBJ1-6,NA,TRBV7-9,CASSPNLGGSPLHF,TGTGCCAGCAGCCCGAATCTGGGGGGTTCACCCCTCCACTTT
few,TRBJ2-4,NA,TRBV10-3,CAISESNSLAKNIQYF,TGTGCCATCAGTGAGTCGAACAGCTTAGCCAAAAACATTCAGTACTTC
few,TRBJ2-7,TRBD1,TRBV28,CASTMGQGSGYEQYF,TGTGCCAGCACCATGGGACAGGGGAGTGGGTACGAGCAGTACTTC
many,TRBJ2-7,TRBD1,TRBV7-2,CASSLAGTGGFYEQYF,TGTGCCAGCAGCTTAGCCGGGACAGGGGGATTCTACGAGCAGTACTTC
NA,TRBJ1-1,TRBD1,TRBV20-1,CRRQGGGNTEAFF,TGCAGGAGACAGGGGGGAGGGAACACTGAAGCTTTCTTT
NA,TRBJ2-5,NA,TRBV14,CASSQGGSGKETQYF,TGTGCCAGCAGCCAAGGCGGTAGCGGCAAAGAGACCCAGTACTTC
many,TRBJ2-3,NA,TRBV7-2,CASSLSRSSTDTQYF,TGTGCCAGCAGCCTTTCTCGTTCCAGCACAGATACGCAGTATTTT
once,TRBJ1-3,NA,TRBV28,CASSPRIRGQDF,TGTGCCAGCAGCCCCCGGATTAGGGGCCAAGACTTT
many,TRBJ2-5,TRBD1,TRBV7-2,CASSLDRGVQETQYF,TGTGCCAGCAGCTTAGACAGGGGCGTACAAGAGACCCAGTACTTC
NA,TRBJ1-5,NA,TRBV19,CASKGTGRSNQPQHF,TGTGCCAGTAAGGGTACAGGGCGCAGCAATCAGCCCCAGCATTTT